The following is a T cell receptor beta chain sequence with its context. The V end was cut by 1 base, the J end by 5 bases, with 7 bases between. Germline values: CDR1 SGHDN, CDR2 FVKESK. The CDR3 totals 13 residues. In the original workflow: The authors estimated nucleated cell counts from reference gene primer amplification. Produced via immunoSEQ multiplex PCR; TCRdb's table is partial and in-frame only. The V and J calls and the clone size are those of that table, but D and trimming were determined from the DNA. The sample shows 39,000 or so clones, roughly 87% of them seen only once. This sample is drawn from a study of blood T cell repertoires in COVID-19. The overall study: There were acute and convalescent COVID-19 samples, and they came from the United States, Italy and Spain. PBMCs, B-cell-depleted T cells, or T cells were the source of the cDNA or gDNA that made up the material.

This sequence was found in a human donor in a cohort sampled during active COVID-19. The sequenced sample was peripheral blood. The rearrangement uses TRBV14 and TRBJ2-3; D is possibly TRBD2 (5 bases). The CDR3 DNA sequence: TGTGCCAGCAGCCAAGTAGGACTAGATACGCAGTATTTT. Protein sequence: CASSQVGLDTQYF.